The clone carrying this T cell receptor beta chain has at least ten counts. The germline V gene encodes CDR1 ENHRY and CDR2 SYGVKD. The CDR3 totals 15 residues. Losses at the gene ends were 0 bases for V and 5 bases for J; bases not matched to a gene: 6. The data were obtained in a study of T-cell memory formation after mild COVID-19. TCRdb re-called the 5' RACE reads with MiXCR, one entry per CDR3 protein. Here the sample spans 40,000 or so distinct CDR3 sequences, about 6.3% being singletons. Input material: PBMCs or a T cell subset sorted from them (not recorded which). This rearrangement joins TRBV10-3 to TRBJ2-7; 8 nucleotides align to TRBD1. The sequence was obtained from an adult who had mild COVID-19 (a few samples of this study predate the infection). Cell type and time point are not known. The CDR3: CAISESNRGSDEQYF. The CDR3 DNA is TGTGCCATCAGTGAGTCGAACAGGGGGTCCGACGAGCAGTACTTC.